The sequence of this T cell receptor (beta chain) was determined in a study of blood T cell repertoires in COVID-19. Study information: Sample material is recorded as cDNA or gDNA derived from T cells, B-cell-depleted T cells, or PBMCs.

Per the original data handling: Amplification of reference gene primers was used by the study to estimate nucleated cell counts. This table comes from immunoSEQ multiplex PCR, and its TCRdb copy is limited to in-frame clones, with some not included. V, J and clone size are those of that table, while D and trimming were read from the DNA. The profile shows some 410,000 clones, 70% to 90% of them singletons. This CDR3 spans 13 amino acids. The ends were cut back, 3 bases at V and 3 bases at J, with 9 bases in the middle. Germline V gives CDR1 SGDLS, CDR2 YYNGEE. Clinical history as reported by participants underpinned cohort assignment.

The receptor's source is a woman younger than 45 with acute COVID-19. The chain combines TRBV9 with TRBJ1-2, with TRBD1 as a possible D gene (6 bases). The sequencing sample was made of PBMCs or T cells enriched from blood (not recorded which). The CDR3: CASSARGYYGYTF. CDR3 nucleotide sequence: TGTGCCAGCAGCGCCAGGGGTTACTATGGCTACACCTTC.